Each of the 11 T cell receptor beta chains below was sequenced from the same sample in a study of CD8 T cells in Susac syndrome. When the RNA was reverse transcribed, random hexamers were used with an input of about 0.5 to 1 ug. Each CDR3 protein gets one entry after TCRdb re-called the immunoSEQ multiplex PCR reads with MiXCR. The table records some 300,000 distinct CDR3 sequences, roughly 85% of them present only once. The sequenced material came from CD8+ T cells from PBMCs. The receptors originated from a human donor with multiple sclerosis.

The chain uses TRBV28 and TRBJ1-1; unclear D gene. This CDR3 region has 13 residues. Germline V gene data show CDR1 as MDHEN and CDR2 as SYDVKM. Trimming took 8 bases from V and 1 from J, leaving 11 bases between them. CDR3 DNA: TGTGCCAGCTCGCCCGGGCCGAACACTGAAGCTTTCTTT. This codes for CASSPGPNTEAFF.

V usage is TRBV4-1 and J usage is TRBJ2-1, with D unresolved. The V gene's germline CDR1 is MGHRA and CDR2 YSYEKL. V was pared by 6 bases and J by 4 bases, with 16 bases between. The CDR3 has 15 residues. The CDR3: CASSTPQVLYNEQFF. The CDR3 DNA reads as TGCGCCAGCAGTACCCCCCAGGTTCTATACAATGAGCAGTTCTTC.

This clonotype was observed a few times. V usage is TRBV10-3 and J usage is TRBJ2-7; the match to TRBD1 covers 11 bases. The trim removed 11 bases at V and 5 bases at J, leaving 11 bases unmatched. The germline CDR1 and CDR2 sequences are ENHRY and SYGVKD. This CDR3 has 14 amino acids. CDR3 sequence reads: CAVNTGTGGDEQYF. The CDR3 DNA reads TGTGCCGTTAATACCGGGACAGGGGGAGACGAGCAGTACTTC.

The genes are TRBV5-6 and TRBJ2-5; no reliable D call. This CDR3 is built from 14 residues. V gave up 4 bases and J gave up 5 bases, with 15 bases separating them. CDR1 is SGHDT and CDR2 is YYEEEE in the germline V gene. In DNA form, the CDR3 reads TGTGCCAGCAGCACCCCACTGTTCCTCGAGACCCAGTACTTC. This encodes CASSTPLFLETQYF.

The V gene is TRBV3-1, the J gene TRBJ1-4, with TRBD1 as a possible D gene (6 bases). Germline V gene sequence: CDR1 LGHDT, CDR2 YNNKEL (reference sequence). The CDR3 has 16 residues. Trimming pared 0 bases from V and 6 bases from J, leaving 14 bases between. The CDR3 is CASSQEFPGADEKLFF. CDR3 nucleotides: TGTGCCAGCAGCCAAGAATTCCCAGGGGCGGATGAAAAACTGTTTTTT.

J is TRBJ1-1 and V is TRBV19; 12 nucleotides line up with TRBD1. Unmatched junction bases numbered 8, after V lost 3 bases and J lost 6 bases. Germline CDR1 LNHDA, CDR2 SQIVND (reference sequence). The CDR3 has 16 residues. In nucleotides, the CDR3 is TGTGCCAGTAGTATGGTTCAAGGGACAGGGGGCTCTGAAGCTTTCTTT. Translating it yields CASSMVQGTGGSEAFF.

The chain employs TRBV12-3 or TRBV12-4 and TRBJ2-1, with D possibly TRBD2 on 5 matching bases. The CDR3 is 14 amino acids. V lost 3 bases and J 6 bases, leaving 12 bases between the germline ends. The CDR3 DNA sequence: TGTGCCAGCAGTTTGAGCGGAGGTTCCAATGAGCAGTTCTTC. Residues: CASSLSGGSNEQFF.

CDR3 amino acids: CASSLLSPSYEQYF. The CDR3 coding sequence is TGTGCCAGCAGCTTACTATCCCCCTCCTACGAGCAGTACTTC. The gene calls are TRBV11-2 and TRBJ2-7; D is ambiguous. V lost 2 bases, J lost 0 bases, and 8 bases lay in between. This CDR3 has 14 amino acids. Germline CDR1 is SGHAT and CDR2 is FQNNGV. The entire variable domain, with the rest obtained from reference TRBV11-2 and TRBJ2-7, is as follows: EAGVAQSPRYKIIEKRQSVAFWCNPISGHATLYWYQQILGQGPKLLIQFQNNGVVDDSQLPKDRFSAERLKGVDSTLKIQPAKLEDSAVYLCASSLLSPSYEQYFGPGTRLTVT.

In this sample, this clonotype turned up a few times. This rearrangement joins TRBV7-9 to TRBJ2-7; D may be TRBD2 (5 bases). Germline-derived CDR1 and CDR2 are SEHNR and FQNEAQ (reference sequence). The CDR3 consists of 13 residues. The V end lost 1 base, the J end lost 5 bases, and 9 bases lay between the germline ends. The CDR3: CASSLDRGNEQYF. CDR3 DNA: TGTGCCAGCAGCTTAGATCGGGGAAACGAGCAGTACTTC.

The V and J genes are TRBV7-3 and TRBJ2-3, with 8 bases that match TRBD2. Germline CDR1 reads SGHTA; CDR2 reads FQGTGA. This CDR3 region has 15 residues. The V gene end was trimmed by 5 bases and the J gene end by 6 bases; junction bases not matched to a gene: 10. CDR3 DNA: TGTGCCAGCAGCCTGTTAGCGGGGACGCCGGATACGCAGTATTTT. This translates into CASSLLAGTPDTQYF.

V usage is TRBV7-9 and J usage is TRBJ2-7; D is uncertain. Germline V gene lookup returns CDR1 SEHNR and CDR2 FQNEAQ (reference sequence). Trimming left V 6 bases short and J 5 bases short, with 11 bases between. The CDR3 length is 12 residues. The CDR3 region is CASRTNLNEQYF. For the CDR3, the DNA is TGTGCCAGCAGAACAAATCTCAACGAGCAGTACTTC.